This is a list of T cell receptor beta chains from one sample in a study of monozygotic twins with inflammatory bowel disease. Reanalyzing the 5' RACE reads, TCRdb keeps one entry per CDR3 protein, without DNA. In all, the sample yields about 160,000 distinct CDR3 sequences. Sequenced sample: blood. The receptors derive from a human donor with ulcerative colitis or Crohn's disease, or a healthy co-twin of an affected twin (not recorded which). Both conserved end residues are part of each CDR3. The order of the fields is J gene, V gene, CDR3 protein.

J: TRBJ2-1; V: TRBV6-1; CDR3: CASSQGESGNEQFF
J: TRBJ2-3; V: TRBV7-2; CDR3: CASRGGGASTDGTQYF
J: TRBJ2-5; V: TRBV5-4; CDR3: CASSPAGEDLEETQYF
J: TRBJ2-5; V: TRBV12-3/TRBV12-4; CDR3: CASSLHREQETQYF
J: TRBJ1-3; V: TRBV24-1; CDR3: CATSDSRDGNTIYF
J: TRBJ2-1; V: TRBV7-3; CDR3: CASSPSGSGGGLYNEQFF
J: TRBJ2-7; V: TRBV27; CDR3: CASSSKPGQGAQQYF
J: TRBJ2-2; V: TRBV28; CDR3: CASGTSWSGELFF
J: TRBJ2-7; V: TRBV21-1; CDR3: CATPDSHNPYEQYF
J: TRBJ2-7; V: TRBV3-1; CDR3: CASSQDRTSNEQYF
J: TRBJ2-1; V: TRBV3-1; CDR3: CASSQESSGGPLSNEQFF
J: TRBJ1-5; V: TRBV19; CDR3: CASSIRSGFSNQPQHF
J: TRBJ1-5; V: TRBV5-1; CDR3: CASSLGGPDSPQHF
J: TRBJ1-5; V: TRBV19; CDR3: CASTGINQPQHF
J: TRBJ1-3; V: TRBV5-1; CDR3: CASSLEGPGNTIYF
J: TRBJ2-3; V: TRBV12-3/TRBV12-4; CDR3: CASSLRAWTGALDTQYF
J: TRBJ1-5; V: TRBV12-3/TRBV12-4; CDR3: CASSKEFQPQHF
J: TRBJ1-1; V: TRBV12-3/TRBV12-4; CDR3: CASTTWPDTNTEAFF
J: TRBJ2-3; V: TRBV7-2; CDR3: CASSTSGKADTQYF
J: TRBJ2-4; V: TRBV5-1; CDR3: CASSQGTGTAKNMQYF
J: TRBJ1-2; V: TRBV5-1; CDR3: CASSLAGSEGGYTF
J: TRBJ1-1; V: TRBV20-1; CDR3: CSARFTGEAFF
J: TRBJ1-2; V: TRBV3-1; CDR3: CASSQGAGGSYGYTF
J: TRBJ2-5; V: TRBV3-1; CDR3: CASRSSGGRAVPKGTQYF
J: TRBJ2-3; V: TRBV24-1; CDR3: CATSGPSGVNTDTQYF
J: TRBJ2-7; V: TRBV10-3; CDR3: CAISAGSLDEQYF
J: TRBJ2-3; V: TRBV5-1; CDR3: CASSLYDRGLTDTQYF
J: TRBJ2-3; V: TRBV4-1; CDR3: CASSLPPPGQGFTDTQYF
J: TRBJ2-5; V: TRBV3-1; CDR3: CASSLGTGEETQYF
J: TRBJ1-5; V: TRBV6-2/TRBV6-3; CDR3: CASRNLEDSNQPQHF
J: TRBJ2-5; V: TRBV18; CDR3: CASSPQGGGQETQYF
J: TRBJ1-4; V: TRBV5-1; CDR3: CASSWGQGAVNEKLFF
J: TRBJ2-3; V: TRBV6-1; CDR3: CASSEEDGSTDTQYF
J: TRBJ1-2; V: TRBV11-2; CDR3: CASSLRQAPNYGYTF
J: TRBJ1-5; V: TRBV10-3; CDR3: CAISGGDIGGNQPQHF
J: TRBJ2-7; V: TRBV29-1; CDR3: CSVHGQTDEQYF
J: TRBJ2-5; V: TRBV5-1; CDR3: CASSPGADRGVKTQYF
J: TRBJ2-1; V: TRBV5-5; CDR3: CASSLEDSYNEQFF
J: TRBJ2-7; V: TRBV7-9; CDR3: CASSLPGGSYEQYF
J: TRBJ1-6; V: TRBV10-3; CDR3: CAISAPGHSEGSPLHF
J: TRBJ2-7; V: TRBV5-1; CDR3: CASSPGTVSYEQYF
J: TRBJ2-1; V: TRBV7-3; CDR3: CASSLSPEYNEQFF
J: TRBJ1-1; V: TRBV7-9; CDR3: CASSEGRNTEAFF
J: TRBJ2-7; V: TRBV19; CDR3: CASSMGQTYEQYF
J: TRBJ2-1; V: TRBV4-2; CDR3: CASSQDARTDVGNEQFF
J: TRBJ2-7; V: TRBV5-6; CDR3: CASSSFPSAEQYF
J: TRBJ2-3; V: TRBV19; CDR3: CASSIRRWTGATDTQYF
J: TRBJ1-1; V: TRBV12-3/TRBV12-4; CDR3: CASSPDYLTEAFF
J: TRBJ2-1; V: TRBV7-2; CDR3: CASSAGLAGVNEQFF
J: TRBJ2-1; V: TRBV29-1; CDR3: CSVGSLNEQFF
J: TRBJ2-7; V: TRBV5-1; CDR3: CASSPGGAGGSYEQYF
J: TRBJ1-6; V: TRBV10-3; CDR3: CASGPRQEYNSPLHF
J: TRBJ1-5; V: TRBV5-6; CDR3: CASSTGIGMGNQPQHF
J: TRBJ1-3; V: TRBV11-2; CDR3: CASSLPVGTPVLSGNTIYF
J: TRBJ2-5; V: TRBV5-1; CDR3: CASSFGLAGEEATQYF